One and the same sample provided the 17 T cell receptor beta chains below, sequenced in a study of tumor-infiltrating lymphocytes in oesophageal squamous cell carcinoma. TCRdb passed the PCR reads through MiXCR, listing each CDR3 protein once. The sample lists fewer than 20,000 distinct CDR3 sequences, around two fifths occurring once. The material sequenced was normal esophageal tissue next to the tumor. These receptors were collected from a male donor with esophageal squamous cell carcinoma.

The gene calls are TRBV11-2 and TRBJ2-7; 7 bases map to TRBD1. V shed 5 bases, J shed 0 bases, and the junction held 10 bases outside the gene matches. The length of the CDR3 is 16 residues. The germline CDR1 and CDR2 sequences are SGHAT and FQNNGV. Here the CDR3 reads CASSLLSAGGSYEQYF. The CDR3 DNA follows: TGTGCCAGCAGCCTCCTGTCGGCAGGGGGCTCCTACGAGCAGTACTTC.

This clonotype was seen at least ten times. V and J are TRBV10-1 and TRBJ2-5, with 8 bases aligning to TRBD1. Trimming cost V 4 bases and J 5 bases; bases outside gene matches: 3. The CDR3 contains 13 residues. Germline CDR1 reads WNHNN; CDR2 reads SYGVQD (reference sequence). The CDR3 protein is CASSVDRAETQYF. CDR3 coding DNA: TGCGCCAGCAGTGTGGACAGGGCCGAGACCCAGTACTTC.

This rearrangement joins TRBV4-3 to TRBJ2-1, with TRBD2 identical over 13 bases. The end of the DNA aligns better with TRBJ2-7, so the J call may be wrong. Germline CDR1 reads LGHNA; CDR2 reads YSLEER. The CDR3 covers 15 residues. As DNA, the CDR3 is TGCGCCAGCTCTGACCAGGGACTAGCGGGAAATGAGCAGTACTTC. This sequence encodes CASSDQGLAGNEQYF.

The chain joins TRBV7-2 to TRBJ2-1; D is ambiguous. The germline gives CDR1 SGHTA, CDR2 FQGNSA. This CDR3 region has 13 residues. V lost 1 base to trimming and J lost 0 bases, with 1 base between them. DNA for the CDR3: TGTGCCAGCAGCTTAGTCTCCTACAATGAGCAGTTCTTC. Protein product: CASSLVSYNEQFF.

This sequence joins TRBV24-1 and TRBJ2-3; 8 bases match TRBD1. The CDR3 is made up of 12 amino acids. CDR1 KGHDR and CDR2 SFDVKD come from the germline V gene. V shed 7 bases and J 8 bases; nucleotides not matched to a gene: 4. The CDR3 here is CATRGDRGTQYF. The CDR3, as DNA: TGTGCCACCAGGGGAGACAGGGGTACGCAGTATTTT.

This clonotype has just one count. The chain joins TRBV7-8 to TRBJ2-1, with 10 bases that match TRBD2. The end of the DNA fits TRBJ2-7 better, so the J call may be wrong. Germline-derived CDR1 and CDR2 are SGHVS and FQNEAQ. The CDR3 length is 16 residues. CDR3 coding DNA: TGTGCCAGCAGCTCGCAAACAGCGGGAGGGCCGGGGGAGCAGTACTTC. Translated, it gives CASSSQTAGGPGEQYF.

At least ten counts were recorded for this clonotype. The chain links TRBV5-1 to TRBJ2-5; 8 bases align to TRBD2. The CDR3 runs to 15 residues. Losses at the gene ends were 1 base for V and 1 base for J; bases not matched to a gene: 3. Looked up from germline, CDR1 is SGHRS and CDR2 is YFSETQ. CDR3 DNA sequence: TGCGCCAGCAGCTTGACTAGCGGTTCCCAAGAGACCCAGTACTTC. Encoded protein: CASSLTSGSQETQYF.

In its sample, this clonotype is large (0.1 to 1%). The V call is TRBV7-9, the J call TRBJ2-3; D gene uncertain. Germline assignment: CDR1 SEHNR and CDR2 FQNEAQ (reference sequence). This CDR3 has 14 amino acids. The ends were cut back, 1 base at V and 5 bases at J, with 10 bases in the middle. CDR3 protein: CASSLGSGEDTQYF. CDR3 DNA: TGTGCCAGCAGCTTAGGTAGTGGGGAAGATACGCAGTATTTT.

At least ten counts were recorded for this clonotype. This sequence joins TRBV2 and TRBJ1-1; D is possibly TRBD1 (5 bases). Trimming removed 2 bases at V and 6 bases at J, with 7 bases between. CDR1 is SNHLY and CDR2 is FYNNEI in the germline V gene. This CDR3 is 12 amino acids long. DNA of the CDR3: TGTGCCAGCAGTGAACGGGGGGCTGAAGCTTTCTTT. Its protein product is CASSERGAEAFF.

This clonotype has a count of ten or more. J is TRBJ2-3 and V is TRBV5-1, with 13 nucleotides matching TRBD2. Trimming cost V 4 bases and J 3 bases; bases outside gene matches: 5. CDR1 is SGHRS and CDR2 is YFSETQ in the germline V gene. CDR3 length: 16 residues. The CDR3 protein is CASSQGLAGVTDTQYF. CDR3 nucleotide sequence: TGCGCCAGCAGCCAAGGACTAGCGGGAGTGACAGATACGCAGTATTTT.

This clonotype was counted many times. The chain has TRBV18 and TRBJ2-1; 9 nucleotides agree with TRBD2. The CDR3 totals 17 residues. Trimming at V came to 0 bases and at J to 5 bases, leaving 8 bases not matched to a gene. Germline V gene lookup returns CDR1 KGHSH and CDR2 LQKENI. For the CDR3, the DNA is TGTGCCAGCTCACCACCGGGCGGGAGGGCCTACCACAATGAGCAGTTCTTC. It yields the protein CASSPPGGRAYHNEQFF.

This clonotype came up many times. V and J are TRBV11-3 and TRBJ2-1; 8 nucleotides match TRBD2. Germline CDR1 SGHNT, CDR2 YENEEA. The CDR3 sequence is 17 residues long. The J segment lost 5 bases and the V segment lost 5 bases, leaving 14 bases of the junction unmatched. The CDR3 DNA reads as TGTGCCAGCAGCCAATCTAACGGGAGGGCCAATAACAATGAGCAGTTCTTC. Residues: CASSQSNGRANNNEQFF.

The chain employs TRBV19 and TRBJ2-3; 8 bases agree with TRBD1. With the DNA end fitting TRBJ2-7 better, the J assignment may be wrong. Germline V gene sequence: CDR1 LNHDA, CDR2 SQIVND (reference sequence). The CDR3 extends over 14 amino acids. CDR3 protein: CASSIGTGNIEQYF. CDR3 sequence (DNA): TGTGCCAGTAGTATAGGGACAGGGAATATTGAGCAGTACTTC.

The CDR3 reads CASKGSAETQYF. The CDR3, as DNA: TGTGCCAGCAAGGGGAGCGCGGAGACCCAGTACTTC. This chain links TRBV28 with TRBJ2-5; D could derive from TRBD1 or TRBD2 (5 bases each). V dropped 7 bases and J dropped 5 bases, with 11 bases sitting between them. Per the germline V gene, CDR1 is MDHEN and CDR2 is SYDVKM. The CDR3 consists of 12 residues.

The rearrangement joins TRBV7-6 to TRBJ1-2; TRBD1 might be the D (6 bases). The CDR3 is 16 residues long. With 1 base removed from V and 5 bases from J, the gap between germline ends came to 17 bases. CDR1 is SGHVS and CDR2 is FNYEAQ in the germline V gene. CDR3 coding DNA: TGTGCCAGCAGCTTAGACGGTTGGCAGGGGCAATATGGCTACACCTTC. It yields the protein CASSLDGWQGQYGYTF.

This clonotype was found once. This chain joins TRBV20-1 and TRBJ2-3; 11 positions match TRBD2. Trimming cost V 5 bases and J 2 bases; bases outside gene matches: 15. The V gene's germline CDR1 is DFQATT and CDR2 SNEGSKA (reference sequence). The length of the CDR3 is 18 residues. The CDR3 sequence: CSAPPVGTSGSITDTQYF. CDR3 DNA sequence: TGCAGTGCTCCCCCAGTGGGGACTAGCGGCTCGATCACAGATACGCAGTATTTT.

This sequence joins TRBV5-1 and TRBJ1-4; weak D call: TRBD1 (5 bases). The V gene's germline CDR1 is SGHRS and CDR2 YFSETQ. V was shortened by 0 bases and J by 5 bases, with 11 bases between the two germline ends. CDR3 size: 15 residues. The CDR3 sequence is CASSLDGGRNEKLFF. DNA for the CDR3: TGCGCCAGCAGCTTGGATGGGGGGAGGAATGAAAAACTGTTTTTT.